This paragraph covers one TCR beta chain sequence. The germline V and J ends were trimmed by 2 bases and 3 bases, with 8 bases remaining between them. CDR3 length equals 14 residues. Germline V CDR1 and CDR2: SGHAT, FQNNGV. The data originate from a study of OX40 agonist ivuxolimab in advanced cancers. Here immunoSEQ multiplex PCR was the method, and the copy in TCRdb shows in-frame clones only, minus some. The sample has about 50,000 clones; approximately 80% are singletons. The clonotype comes from an adult with an advanced solid tumor such as melanoma, head and neck, liver or kidney cancer. This chain links TRBV11-2 with TRBJ2-1; D is perhaps TRBD2 (5 bases). Specimen: CD4+ or CD8+ T cells sorted from blood, collected in a trial of the OX40 agonist ivuxolimab. CDR3 residues: CASSLITSYNEQFF. CDR3 in DNA: TGTGCCAGCAGCTTAATCACTAGCTACAATGAGCAGTTCTTC. The full variable domain, rest sourced from reference TRBV11-2 and TRBJ2-1, is EAGVAQSPRYKIIEKRQSVAFWCNPISGHATLYWYQQILGQGPKLLIQFQNNGVVDDSQLPKDRFSAERLKGVDSTLKIQPAKLEDSAVYLCASSLITSYNEQFFGPGTRLTVL.